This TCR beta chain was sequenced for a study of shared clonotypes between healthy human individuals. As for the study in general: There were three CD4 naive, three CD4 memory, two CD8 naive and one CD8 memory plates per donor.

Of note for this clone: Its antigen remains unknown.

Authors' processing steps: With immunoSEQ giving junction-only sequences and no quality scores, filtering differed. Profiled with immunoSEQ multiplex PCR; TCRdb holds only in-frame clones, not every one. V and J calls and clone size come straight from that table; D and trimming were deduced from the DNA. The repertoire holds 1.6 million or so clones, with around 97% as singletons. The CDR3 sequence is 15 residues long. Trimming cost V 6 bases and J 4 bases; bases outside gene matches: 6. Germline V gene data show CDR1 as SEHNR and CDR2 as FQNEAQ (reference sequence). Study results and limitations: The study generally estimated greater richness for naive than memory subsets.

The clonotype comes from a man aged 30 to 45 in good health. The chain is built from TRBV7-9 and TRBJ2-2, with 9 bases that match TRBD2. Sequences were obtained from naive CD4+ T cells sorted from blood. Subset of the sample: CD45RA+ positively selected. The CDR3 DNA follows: TGTGCCAGCAGAAGGGGACTAGCTGGCACCGGGGAGCTGTTTTTT. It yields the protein CASRRGLAGTGELFF.